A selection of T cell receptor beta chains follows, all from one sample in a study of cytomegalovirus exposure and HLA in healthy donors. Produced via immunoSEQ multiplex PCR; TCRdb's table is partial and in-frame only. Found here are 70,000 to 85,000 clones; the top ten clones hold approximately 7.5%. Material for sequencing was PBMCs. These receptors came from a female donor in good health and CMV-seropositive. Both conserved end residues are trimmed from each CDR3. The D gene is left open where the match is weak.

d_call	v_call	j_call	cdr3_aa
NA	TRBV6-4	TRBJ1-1	ASSEKPGLVPEAF
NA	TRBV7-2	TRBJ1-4	ASSPREGQAGEKLF
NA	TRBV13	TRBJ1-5	ASSLAGDSNQPQH
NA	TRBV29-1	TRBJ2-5	SVASGQETQY
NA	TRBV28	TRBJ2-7	ASSLAQGKAYEQY
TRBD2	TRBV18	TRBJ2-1	ASSPGTNNEQF
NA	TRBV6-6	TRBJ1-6	ASSYERQPLQ
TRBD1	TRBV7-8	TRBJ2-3	ASSFWTGGEIKVSHTDTQY
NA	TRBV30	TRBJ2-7	AWSVLLAREQY
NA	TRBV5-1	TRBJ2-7	ASSPRGAGVGEQY
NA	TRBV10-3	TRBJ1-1	AIRQQGAEAF
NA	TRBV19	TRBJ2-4	ATQEGPKNIQY
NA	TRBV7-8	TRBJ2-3	DTSFSETEPEDTDTQY
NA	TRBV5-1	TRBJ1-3	ASSLDEGRDTIY
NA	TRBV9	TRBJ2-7	ASSVRPSSGNEQY
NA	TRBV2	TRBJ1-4	ASSEGSRVDEKLF
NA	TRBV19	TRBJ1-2	ASTEVPNYGYT
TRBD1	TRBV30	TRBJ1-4	AWSLGQGVAQN
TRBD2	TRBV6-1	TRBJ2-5	ASSGLAGGVETQY
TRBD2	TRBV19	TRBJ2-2	ASSMTSGANTGELF
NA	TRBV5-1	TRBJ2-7	ASSSQLYEQY
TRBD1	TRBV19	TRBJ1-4	ASSLGQGAEKLF
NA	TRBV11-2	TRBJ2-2	ASSLDFAQRVFAGELF
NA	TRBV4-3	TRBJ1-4	ASSQGPGRNEKLF
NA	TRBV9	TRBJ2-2	ASSAAGTGELF
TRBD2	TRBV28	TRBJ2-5	ASSMAGVEETQY
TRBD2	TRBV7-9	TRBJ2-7	ASSSRGSGSPHEQY
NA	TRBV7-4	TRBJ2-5	ASSSRVVTQY
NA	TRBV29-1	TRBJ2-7	SVGTDEQY
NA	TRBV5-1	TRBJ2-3	ASSLGPPSTDTQY
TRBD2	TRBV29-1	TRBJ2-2	SVEGLAGAPTGELF
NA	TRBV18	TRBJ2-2	ASKGSQGFTGELF